This TCR beta chain originates from a study of blood T cells in healthy people across ages. Study details: Capture via template switching afforded approximately one barcoded beta molecule per two T cells.

CDR1 is MNHEY, CDR2 SVGAGI, per germline. The CDR3 is made up of 19 amino acids. Trimming took 0 bases from V and 0 from J; bases not matched to a gene: 11. This clonotype has ten or more counts. Primers used in a second PCR of roughly 6 to 11 cycles were a sample-barcoded 5' primer and a J-beta primer mix. TCRdb redid the calling of the 5' RACE reads with MiXCR, one entry per CDR3 protein. Of hundreds of thousands of distinct CDR3 sequences listed, roughly 26% are singletons. The rearrangement links TRBV6-5 to TRBJ2-5; 9 bases match TRBD2. The sample comprised blood. The TCR was taken from a woman older than 75 in good health. The CDR3 is CASSYSSSGERAYQETQYF. CDR3 coding DNA: TGTGCCAGCAGTTACTCTTCTAGCGGGGAGAGAGCGTACCAAGAGACCCAGTACTTC.